One and the same sample provided the 26 T cell receptor beta chains below, sequenced in a study of shared clonotypes between healthy human individuals. Produced via immunoSEQ multiplex PCR; TCRdb's table is partial and in-frame only. The sample records 2,500,000 or so clones, 80% to 95% being singletons. What was sequenced was naive CD4+ T cells from PBMCs. The subset was: CD45RA+ positively selected. The receptors come from a man between 18 and 35 years old in good health. Some clones in this sample may be carry-over from other donors' samples.

The chain couples TRBV28 to TRBJ1-3; 9 nucleotides align to TRBD1. Losses at the gene ends were 7 bases for V and 4 bases for J; bases not matched to a gene: 11. The CDR3 runs 16 residues. Looked up from germline, CDR1 is MDHEN and CDR2 is SYDVKM. The CDR3 is CASKNSGTGIGNTIYF. The CDR3 coding sequence is TGTGCCAGCAAGAATTCCGGGACAGGGATCGGAAACACCATATATTTT.

V usage is TRBV5-1 and J usage is TRBJ1-1; D is undetermined. The germline V gene encodes CDR1 SGHRS and CDR2 YFSETQ. The ends were cut back, 6 bases at V and 4 bases at J, with 22 bases in the middle. CDR3 length: 16 amino acids. The CDR3 loop reads CASTPSPALRFTEAFF. CDR3 DNA: TGCGCCAGCACACCAAGCCCCGCGTTGAGATTCACTGAAGCTTTCTTT.

Of note for this clone: Other DNA sequences in the same sample also yield this CDR3. The V gene is TRBV5-1, the J gene TRBJ2-2; TRBD1 matches at 7 bases. There are 15 residues in the CDR3. Germline values: CDR1 SGHRS, CDR2 YFSETQ. After removal of 0 bases from V and 1 base from J, the junction contained 0 bases not matched to a gene. CDR3 DNA sequence: TGCGCCAGCAGCTTGGACAGGGGGAACACCGGGGAGCTGTTTTTT. The encoded protein is CASSLDRGNTGELFF.

The rearrangement links TRBV7-9 to TRBJ2-1; 10 bases align to TRBD2. The germline V gene encodes CDR1 SEHNR and CDR2 FQNEAQ (reference sequence). J lost 13 bases, V lost 3 bases, and 18 bases had no gene match. The CDR3 has 17 residues. CDR3 coding DNA: TGTGCCAGCAGCTTTGGAAGCGGGAGGGGCCCTCCGGGTTATCAGTTCTTC. Its translation is CASSFGSGRGPPGYQFF.

With regard to this clone: Other DNA sequences in the sample encode the same CDR3. The rearrangement joins TRBV2 to TRBJ2-1, with 9 bases aligning to TRBD2. CDR3 length: 14 amino acids. V was clipped by 6 bases and J by 4 bases; unmatched bases: 4. Germline CDR1 reads SNHLY; CDR2 reads FYNNEI. The CDR3, as DNA: TGTGCCAGCAGGGGACTAGCAGATTACAATGAGCAGTTCTTC. Translating gives CASRGLADYNEQFF.

The J gene is TRBJ2-1, the V gene TRBV5-6, with TRBD1 as a possible D gene (6 bases). Germline V gives CDR1 SGHDT, CDR2 YYEEEE. CDR3 length: 15 residues. V lost 4 bases, J lost 1 base, and 12 bases lay in between. The CDR3 sequence is CASSHPGTSYNEQFF. The CDR3 DNA sequence: TGTGCCAGCAGCCACCCAGGGACATCCTACAATGAGCAGTTCTTC.

This clone came up a few times. The CDR3 loop is CASSLQGRGEKLFF. As DNA, the CDR3 is TGTGCCAGCAGTTTACAGGGTCGCGGTGAAAAACTGTTTTTT. V and J are TRBV28 and TRBJ1-4; D possibly corresponds to TRBD1 (5 bases). V lost 2 bases and J lost 7, with 11 bases in between. In germline, CDR1 is MDHEN, CDR2 SYDVKM. CDR3 length: 14 residues.

The V and J genes are TRBV7-3 and TRBJ1-4, with a possible D match to TRBD1 (6 bases). The CDR3 is 15 residues long. V was clipped by 5 bases and J by 9 bases, with 19 bases between them. The germline CDR1 and CDR2 sequences are SGHTA and FQGTGA. The CDR3 here is CASSQDSGVGQKLFF. The CDR3 nucleotides are TGTGCCAGCAGCCAAGATTCAGGGGTGGGGCAAAAACTGTTTTTT. Full variable domain (outside the CDR3, taken from reference TRBV7-3 and TRBJ1-4): GAGVSQTPSNKVTEKGKYVELRCDPISGHTALYWYRQSLGQGPEFLIYFQGTGAADDSGLPNDRFFAVRPEGSVSTLKIQRTERGDSAVYLCASSQDSGVGQKLFFGSGTQLSVL.

This clone was detected once. The chain is built from TRBV19 and TRBJ1-5; D may be TRBD1 (5 bases). Germline V lookup: CDR1 LNHDA, CDR2 SQIVND (reference sequence). This CDR3 has 15 residues. Trimming removed 3 bases from V and 2 bases from J, with 11 bases in between. CDR3 nucleotides: TGTGCCAGTAGTATTGGGGGTTGGGGCAATCAGCCCCAGCATTTT. As protein: CASSIGGWGNQPQHF.

This chain joins TRBV30 and TRBJ2-1; 12 nucleotides match TRBD2. Per the germline V gene, CDR1 is GTSNPN and CDR2 is SVGIG (reference sequence). V gave up 1 base and J gave up 9 bases; unmatched junction bases: 4. This CDR3 is built from 14 residues. CDR3 nucleotide sequence: TGTGCCTGGAGTGGACTAGCGGGAGTCAGTGAGCAGTTCTTC. Translating it yields CAWSGLAGVSEQFF.

The gene calls are TRBV28 and TRBJ2-7; D gene unclear. The ends were cut back, 1 base at V and 5 bases at J, with 21 bases in the middle. Germline V lookup: CDR1 MDHEN, CDR2 SYDVKM. The CDR3 sequence is 17 residues long. The CDR3 loop reads CASSLFRSGRYVHEQYF. The CDR3 DNA is TGTGCCAGCAGTTTATTTAGGAGTGGCAGGTATGTCCACGAGCAGTACTTC. Drawing the rest from reference TRBV28 and TRBJ2-7, the complete variable domain is DVKVTQSSRYLVKRTGEKVFLECVQDMDHENMFWYRQDPGLGLRLIYFSYDVKMKEKGDIPEGYSVSREKKERFSLILESASTNQTSMYLCASSLFRSGRYVHEQYFGPGTRLTVT.

This clone appeared a single time. The rearrangement uses TRBV27 and TRBJ2-5; D may be TRBD1 or TRBD2 (5 bases each). CDR3 length equals 13 residues. V was cut by 4 bases and J by 5 bases, with 11 bases left in between. Germline V lookup: CDR1 MNHEY, CDR2 SMNVEV (reference sequence). In DNA form, the CDR3 reads TGTGCCAGCAGTTGGGGGAGAGGGGAGACCCAGTACTTC. Amino acids: CASSWGRGETQYF.

This chain joins TRBV6-1 and TRBJ2-1; no clear D. Germline CDR1 and CDR2: MNHNS and SASEGT. The V end was cut by 10 bases, the J end by 0 bases, with 10 bases between. This CDR3 is built from 13 residues. CDR3 loop: CATDVSSYNEQFF. The CDR3 DNA sequence: TGTGCCACCGATGTAAGCTCCTACAATGAGCAGTTCTTC.

This chain links TRBV30 with TRBJ2-1; D is possibly TRBD1 (6 bases). Germline V gives CDR1 GTSNPN, CDR2 SVGIG (reference sequence). The CDR3 is 14 amino acids. Trimming removed 0 bases at V and 10 bases at J, with 16 bases between. CDR3 DNA sequence: TGTGCCTGGAGTGTACAGGCAGGGGACGGGGAGCAGTTCTTC. It encodes CAWSVQAGDGEQFF.

V and J are TRBV6-1 and TRBJ1-2; D might be TRBD1 (6 bases). The germline V gene has CDR1 MNHNS and CDR2 SASEGT. V was pared by 0 bases and J by 7 bases, with 21 bases between. This CDR3 spans 17 amino acids. The CDR3 loop reads CASSEARAGTPPSGYTF. Here the CDR3 DNA reads TGTGCCAGCAGTGAAGCGAGGGCCGGGACACCCCCCTCTGGCTACACCTTC.

This chain links TRBV7-6 with TRBJ2-7; D not certain. CDR1 and CDR2 (germline): SGHVS, FNYEAQ. Trimming left V 1 base short and J 3 bases short, with 13 bases between. The CDR3 extends over 15 amino acids. CDR3 sequence (DNA): TGTGCCAGCAGCTTAGGCCCGATTGGGGTCTACGAGCAGTACTTC. Translating it yields CASSLGPIGVYEQYF.

The chain recombines TRBV28 with TRBJ2-7; TRBD1 is a possible D gene (8 bases). The CDR3 length is 14 residues. The V end was cut by 4 bases, the J end by 4 bases, with 14 bases between. Per the germline V gene, CDR1 is MDHEN and CDR2 is SYDVKM. DNA of the CDR3: TGTGCCAGCAGTTCACAGGGGGGGCAATACGAGCAGTACTTC. Translated, it gives CASSSQGGQYEQYF.

The chain carries TRBV6-5 and TRBJ2-5; 8 bases map to TRBD1. This CDR3 has 16 amino acids. V shed 3 bases and J 4 bases; nucleotides not matched to a gene: 10. Germline lookup yields CDR1 MNHEY and CDR2 SVGAGI. In DNA form, the CDR3 reads TGTGCCAGCAGTTATTCGAGGACAGGGAAGGCAGAGACCCAGTACTTC. Translated, it gives CASSYSRTGKAETQYF.

V gene TRBV7-2 combines with J gene TRBJ2-1; 9 bases are a match to TRBD2. Trimming at V came to 7 bases and at J to 9 bases, leaving 25 bases not matched to a gene. The CDR3 runs 19 residues. Germline assignment: CDR1 SGHTA and CDR2 FQGNSA. The CDR3 spells CASTKPPGGRAILDGEQFF. CDR3 nucleotide sequence: TGTGCCAGCACCAAACCCCCTGGCGGGAGGGCCATACTTGATGGTGAGCAGTTCTTC.

The genes are TRBV27 and TRBJ2-2; TRBD1 matches at 9 bases. CDR1 is MNHEY and CDR2 is SMNVEV in the germline V gene (reference sequence). This CDR3 region has 17 residues. V was clipped by 3 bases and J by 5 bases; unmatched bases: 10. CDR3 residues: CASSFSRDRVGTGELFF. The CDR3 DNA reads as TGTGCCAGCAGTTTTTCCAGGGACAGGGTAGGAACCGGGGAGCTGTTTTTT.

This CDR3 reads CAISDGGALAKNIQYF. Here the CDR3 DNA reads TGTGCCATCAGTGATGGGGGGGCCCTAGCCAAAAACATTCAGTACTTC. The rearrangement joins TRBV10-3 to TRBJ2-4; D perhaps matches TRBD2 (7 bases). V was cut by 3 bases and J by 0 bases, with 12 bases left in between. The germline gives CDR1 ENHRY, CDR2 SYGVKD. This CDR3 spans 16 amino acids.

The rearrangement uses TRBV2 and TRBJ2-3; weak D call: TRBD1 (6 bases). Trimming took off 7 bases at V and 0 bases at J, with 11 bases between the two ends. This CDR3 is built from 14 residues. Per germline, CDR1 SNHLY and CDR2 FYNNEI. CDR3 bases: TGTGCCAGCATAAATCAGGGGAGCACAGATACGCAGTATTTT. Protein sequence: CASINQGSTDTQYF.

Notes on this clone: Relative to the germline gene, one junction end is altered; a read error may explain this. This sequence joins TRBV2 and TRBJ1-1; the D gene is possibly TRBD1 (5 bases). Germline values: CDR1 SNHLY, CDR2 FYNNEI. There are 14 residues in the CDR3. The CDR3 region is CASSPTDLGTVAFF. CDR3 coding DNA: TGTGCCAGCAGCCCGACCGACCTGGGGACTGTAGCTTTCTTT.

The chain combines TRBV5-6 with TRBJ1-2; TRBD1 aligns across 11 bases. V was clipped by 7 bases and J by 7 bases; unmatched bases: 6. The germline gives CDR1 SGHDT, CDR2 YYEEEE. The CDR3 length is 13 residues. The CDR3 spells CASLDRGRGGYTF. In DNA form, the CDR3 reads TGTGCCAGCCTGGACAGGGGGCGCGGTGGCTACACCTTC.

The V gene is TRBV5-1, the J gene TRBJ2-1, with 14 bases matching TRBD2. Unmatched junction bases numbered 9, after V lost 4 bases and J lost 9 bases. This CDR3 region has 16 residues. Germline V CDR1 and CDR2: SGHRS, YFSETQ. Here the CDR3 reads CASSQGTSGRKGEQFF. CDR3 DNA: TGCGCCAGCAGCCAAGGGACTAGCGGGAGAAAAGGTGAGCAGTTCTTC.

In its sample, this clone was seen once. The V and J genes are TRBV19 and TRBJ2-7; the D call may be TRBD1 or TRBD2 (5 bases each). The germline V gene has CDR1 LNHDA and CDR2 SQIVND (reference sequence). This CDR3 has 13 residues. Trimming cost V 8 bases and J 5 bases, with 16 bases left between them. DNA of the CDR3: TGTGCCAGTGCCGGGACCGTGGGGCACGAGCAGTACTTC. Protein sequence: CASAGTVGHEQYF.